The 13 T cell receptor beta chains presented below share a single source sample, sequenced in a study of blood T cell repertoires in COVID-19. Method: immunoSEQ multiplex PCR; TCRdb's copy keeps in-frame clones and lacks some. The sample consists of fewer than 120,000 clones, more than 75% of them appearing once. Sequencing was performed on peripheral blood. The receptors were sampled from a woman between 45 and 60 years old with acute or convalescent COVID-19.

The rearrangement uses TRBV2 and TRBJ1-2; D perhaps matches TRBD1 (6 bases). Trimming shortened V by 6 bases and J by 9 bases, and 20 bases separated the two germline ends. Germline CDR1 reads SNHLY; CDR2 reads FYNNEI. This CDR3 contains 14 residues. CDR3 region: CASREAGTSLRYTF. CDR3 DNA: TGTGCCAGCAGGGAGGCCGGGACATCCTTGCGCTACACCTTC.

This chain connects TRBV5-1 to TRBJ2-5; D is unresolved. The CDR3 has 14 residues. Trimming took off 1 base at V and 2 bases at J, with 9 bases between the two ends. Germline V gene lookup returns CDR1 SGHRS and CDR2 YFSETQ. CDR3 DNA sequence: TGCGCCAGCAGCTTGTGGCATCAACAAGAGACCCAGTACTTC. Protein product: CASSLWHQQETQYF.

This clone has more than one count but fewer than ten. V and J are TRBV5-1 and TRBJ2-2, with D possibly being TRBD2 (6 bases). CDR1 is SGHRS, CDR2 YFSETQ, per germline. This CDR3 region has 17 residues. Trimming left V 0 bases short and J 4 bases short, with 16 bases between. CDR3 residues: CASSLAIGGETTGELFF. The CDR3 nucleotides are TGCGCCAGCAGCTTGGCCATTGGAGGGGAAACCACCGGGGAGCTGTTTTTT.

This clone has a single count. The chain links TRBV7-2 to TRBJ2-4; possible D gene TRBD2, 5 bases. V shed 2 bases and J shed 0 bases, with 11 bases lying between them. The germline V gene has CDR1 SGHTA and CDR2 FQGNSA. CDR3 length: 16 residues. The CDR3 sequence is CASSLQRSLAKNIQYF. DNA of the CDR3: TGTGCCAGCAGCTTACAGCGGTCCTTAGCCAAAAACATTCAGTACTTC.

With regard to this clone: One junction end disagrees with the germline gene, perhaps due to a read error. V gene TRBV7-9 combines with J gene TRBJ2-7; 7 nucleotides agree with TRBD1. The germline gives CDR1 SEHNR, CDR2 FQNEAQ (reference sequence). The CDR3 contains 12 residues. The CDR3 protein is CASSLARGQVSF. The CDR3, as DNA: TGTGCCAGCAGCTTAGCGCGTGGACAGGTGTCCTTC. Combining the CDR3 with reference TRBV7-9 and TRBJ2-7 gives the whole variable domain DTGVSQNPRHKITKRGQNVTFRCDPISEHNRLYWYRQTLGQGPEFLTYFQNEAQLEKSRLLSDRFSAERPKGSFSTLEIQRTEQGDSAMYLCASSLARGQVSFGPGTRLTVT.

The J gene is TRBJ1-4, the V gene TRBV7-2; 7 bases fit TRBD1. In germline, CDR1 is SGHTA, CDR2 FQGNSA. This CDR3 has 14 residues. Germline trimming cut 5 bases from V and 7 bases from J; bases unmatched to any gene: 7. CDR3 coding DNA: TGTGCCAGCAGCCGCACAGGGGCCGGTGAAAAACTGTTTTTT. Translation: CASSRTGAGEKLFF.

This sequence joins TRBV24-1 and TRBJ2-3; possibly TRBD2 for D (5 bases). The CDR3 is 14 amino acids. The ends were cut back, 7 bases at V and 8 bases at J, with 18 bases in the middle. CDR1 and CDR2 (germline): KGHDR, SFDVKD. DNA for the CDR3: TGTGCCACCAGCCCTTCCGGGATAGAGGGTACGCAGTATTTT. This translates into CATSPSGIEGTQYF.

The CDR3 DNA is TGTGCCAGCAGTTCCGGCGGGAACTATGGCTACACCTTC. Translated, it gives CASSSGGNYGYTF. V is TRBV27 and J is TRBJ1-2; D gene uncertain. This CDR3 has 13 residues. V lost 4 bases and J lost 2, with 8 bases in between. Germline assignment: CDR1 MNHEY and CDR2 SMNVEV (reference sequence).

The rearrangement uses TRBV18 and TRBJ2-1; D not certain. The length of the CDR3 is 11 residues. Trimming removed 4 bases from V and 8 bases from J, with 6 bases in between. Germline lookup yields CDR1 KGHSH and CDR2 LQKENI. For the CDR3, the DNA is TGTGCCAGCTCACTTAGTCATGAGCAGTTCTTC. Translation gives CASSLSHEQFF.

This chain connects TRBV12-3 or TRBV12-4 to TRBJ2-2; no definite D call. Between the trimmed V and J ends, which lost 3 bases and 7 bases, there was a span of 9 bases. The CDR3 contains 13 residues. CDR3 in amino acids: CASSFTRYGELFF. In DNA form, the CDR3 reads TGTGCCAGCAGTTTCACGCGTTACGGGGAGCTGTTTTTT.

The V call is TRBV19, the J call TRBJ1-3; D gene ambiguous. Germline V gene lookup returns CDR1 LNHDA and CDR2 SQIVND (reference sequence). The CDR3 sequence is 15 residues long. V lost 6 bases and J 0 bases, leaving 12 bases between the germline ends. Here the CDR3 reads CASSRTTSSGNTIYF. The CDR3 region has the DNA TGTGCCAGTAGCCGAACTACTTCCTCTGGAAACACCATATATTTT.

The rearrangement links TRBV30 to TRBJ1-4; D remains ambiguous. V lost 2 bases, J lost 8 bases, and 21 bases lay in between. Germline-derived CDR1 and CDR2 are GTSNPN and SVGIG (reference sequence). The CDR3 has 16 residues. Here the CDR3 DNA reads TGTGCCTGGAGTACCCCCTTTGGGAGAGGTATCGAAAAACTGTTTTTT. Translating it yields CAWSTPFGRGIEKLFF.

The chain joins TRBV6-6 to TRBJ2-5; TRBD2 agrees at 12 bases. The CDR3 length is 19 residues. Germline V gene sequence: CDR1 MNHNY, CDR2 SVGAGI (reference sequence). Unmatched junction bases numbered 18, after V lost 5 bases and J lost 5 bases. CDR3 sequence (DNA): TGTGCCAGCAGTCCCAAATCCGGGACCCTAGCGGGAGGGGTGGAGACCCAGTACTTC. Residues: CASSPKSGTLAGGVETQYF.